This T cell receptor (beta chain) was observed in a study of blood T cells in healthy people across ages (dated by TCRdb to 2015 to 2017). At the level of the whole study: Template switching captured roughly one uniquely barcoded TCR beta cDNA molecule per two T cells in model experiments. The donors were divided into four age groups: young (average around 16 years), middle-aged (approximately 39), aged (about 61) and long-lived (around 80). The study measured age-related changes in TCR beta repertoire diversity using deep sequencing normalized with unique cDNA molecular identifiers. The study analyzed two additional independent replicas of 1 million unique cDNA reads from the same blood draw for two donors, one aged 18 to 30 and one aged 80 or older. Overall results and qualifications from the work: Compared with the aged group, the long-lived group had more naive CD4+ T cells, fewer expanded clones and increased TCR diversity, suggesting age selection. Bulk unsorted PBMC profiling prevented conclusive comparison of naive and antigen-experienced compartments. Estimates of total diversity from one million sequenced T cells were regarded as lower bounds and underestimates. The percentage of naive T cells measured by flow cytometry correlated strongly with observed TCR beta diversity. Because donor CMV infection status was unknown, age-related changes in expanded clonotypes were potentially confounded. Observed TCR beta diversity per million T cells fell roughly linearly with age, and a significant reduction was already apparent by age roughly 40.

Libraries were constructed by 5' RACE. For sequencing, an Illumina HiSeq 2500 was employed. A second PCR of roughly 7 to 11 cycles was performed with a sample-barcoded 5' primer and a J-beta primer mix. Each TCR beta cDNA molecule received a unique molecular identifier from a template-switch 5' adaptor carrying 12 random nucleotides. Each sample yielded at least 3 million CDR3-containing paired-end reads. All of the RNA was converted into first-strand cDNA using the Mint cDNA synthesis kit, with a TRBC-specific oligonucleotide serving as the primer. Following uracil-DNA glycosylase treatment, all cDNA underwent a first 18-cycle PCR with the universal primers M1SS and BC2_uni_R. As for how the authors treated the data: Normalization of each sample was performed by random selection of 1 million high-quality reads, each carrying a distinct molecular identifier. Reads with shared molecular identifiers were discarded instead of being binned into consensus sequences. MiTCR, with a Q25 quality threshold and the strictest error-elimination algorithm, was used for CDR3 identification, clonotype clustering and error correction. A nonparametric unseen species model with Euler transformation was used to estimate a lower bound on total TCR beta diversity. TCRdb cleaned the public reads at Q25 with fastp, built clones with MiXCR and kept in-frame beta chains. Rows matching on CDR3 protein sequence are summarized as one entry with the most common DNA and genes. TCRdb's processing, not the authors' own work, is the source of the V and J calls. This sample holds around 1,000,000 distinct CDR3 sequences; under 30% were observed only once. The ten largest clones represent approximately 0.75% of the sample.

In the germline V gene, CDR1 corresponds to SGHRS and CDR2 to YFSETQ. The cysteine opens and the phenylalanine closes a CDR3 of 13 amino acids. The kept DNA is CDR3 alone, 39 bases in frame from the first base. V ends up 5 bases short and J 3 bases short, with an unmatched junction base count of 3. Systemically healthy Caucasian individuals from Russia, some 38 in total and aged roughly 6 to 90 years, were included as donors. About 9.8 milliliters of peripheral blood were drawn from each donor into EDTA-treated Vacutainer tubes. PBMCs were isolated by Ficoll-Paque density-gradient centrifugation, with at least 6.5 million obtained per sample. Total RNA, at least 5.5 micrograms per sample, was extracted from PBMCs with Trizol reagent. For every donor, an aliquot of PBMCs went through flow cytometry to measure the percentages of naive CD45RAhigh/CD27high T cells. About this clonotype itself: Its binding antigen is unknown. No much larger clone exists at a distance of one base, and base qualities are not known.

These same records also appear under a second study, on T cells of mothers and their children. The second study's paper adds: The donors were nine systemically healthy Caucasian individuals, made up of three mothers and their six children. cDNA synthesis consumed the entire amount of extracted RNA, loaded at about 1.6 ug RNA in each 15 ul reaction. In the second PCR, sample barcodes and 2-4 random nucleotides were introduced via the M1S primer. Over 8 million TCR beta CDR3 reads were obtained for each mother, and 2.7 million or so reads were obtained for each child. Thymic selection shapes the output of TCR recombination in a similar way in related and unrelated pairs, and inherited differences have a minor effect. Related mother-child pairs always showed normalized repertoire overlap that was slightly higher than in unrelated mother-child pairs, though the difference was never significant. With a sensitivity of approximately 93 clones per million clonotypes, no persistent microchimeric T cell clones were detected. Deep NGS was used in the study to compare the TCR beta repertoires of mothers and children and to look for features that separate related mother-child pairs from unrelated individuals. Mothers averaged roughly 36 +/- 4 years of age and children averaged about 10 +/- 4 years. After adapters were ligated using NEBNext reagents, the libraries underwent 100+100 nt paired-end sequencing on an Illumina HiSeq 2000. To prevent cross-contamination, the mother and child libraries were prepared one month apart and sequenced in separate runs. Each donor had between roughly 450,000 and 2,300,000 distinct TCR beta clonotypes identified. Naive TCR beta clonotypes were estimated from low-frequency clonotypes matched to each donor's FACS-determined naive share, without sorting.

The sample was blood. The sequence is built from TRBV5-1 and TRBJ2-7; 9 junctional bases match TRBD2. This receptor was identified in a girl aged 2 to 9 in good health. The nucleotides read TGCGCCAGCAGGGGGACTAGCAGCTACGAGCAGTACTTC. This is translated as CASRGTSSYEQYF.